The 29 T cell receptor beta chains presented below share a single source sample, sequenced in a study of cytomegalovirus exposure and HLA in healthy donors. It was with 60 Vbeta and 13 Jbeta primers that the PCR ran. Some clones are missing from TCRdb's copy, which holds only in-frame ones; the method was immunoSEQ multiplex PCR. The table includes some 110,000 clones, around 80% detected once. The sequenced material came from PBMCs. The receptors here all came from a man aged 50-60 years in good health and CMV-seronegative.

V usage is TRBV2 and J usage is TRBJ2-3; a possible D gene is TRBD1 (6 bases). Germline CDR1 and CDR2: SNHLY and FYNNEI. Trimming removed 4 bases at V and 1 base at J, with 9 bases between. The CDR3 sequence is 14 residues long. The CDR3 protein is CASSVQGGTDTQYF. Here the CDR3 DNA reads TGTGCCAGCAGTGTACAGGGAGGCACAGATACGCAGTATTTT.

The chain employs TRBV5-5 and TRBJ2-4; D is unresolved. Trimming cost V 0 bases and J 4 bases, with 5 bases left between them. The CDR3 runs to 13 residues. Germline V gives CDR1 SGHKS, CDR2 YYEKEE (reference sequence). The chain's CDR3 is CASSLVQKNIQYF. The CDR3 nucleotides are TGTGCCAGCAGCTTGGTTCAGAAAAACATTCAGTACTTC.

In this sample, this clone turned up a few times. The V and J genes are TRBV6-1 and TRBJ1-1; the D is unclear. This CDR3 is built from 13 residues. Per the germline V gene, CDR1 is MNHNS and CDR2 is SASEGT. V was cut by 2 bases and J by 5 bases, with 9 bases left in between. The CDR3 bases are TGTGCCAGCAGTGAACGGGATAGAACTGAAGCTTTCTTT. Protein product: CASSERDRTEAFF.

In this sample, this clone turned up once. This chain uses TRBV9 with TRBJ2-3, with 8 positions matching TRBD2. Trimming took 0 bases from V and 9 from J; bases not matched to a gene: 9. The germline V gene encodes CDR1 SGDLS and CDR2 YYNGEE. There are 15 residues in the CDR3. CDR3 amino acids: CASSVDGGAVWTQYF. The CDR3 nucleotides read TGTGCCAGCAGCGTAGACGGGGGGGCGGTGTGGACGCAGTATTTT.

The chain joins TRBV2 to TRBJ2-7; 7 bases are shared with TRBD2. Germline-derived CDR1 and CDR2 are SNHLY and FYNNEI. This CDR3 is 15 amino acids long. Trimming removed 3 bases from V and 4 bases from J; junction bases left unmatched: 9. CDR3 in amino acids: CASSEVWGGAYEQYV. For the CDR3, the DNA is TGTGCCAGCAGTGAGGTTTGGGGGGGAGCTTACGAGCAGTACGTC.

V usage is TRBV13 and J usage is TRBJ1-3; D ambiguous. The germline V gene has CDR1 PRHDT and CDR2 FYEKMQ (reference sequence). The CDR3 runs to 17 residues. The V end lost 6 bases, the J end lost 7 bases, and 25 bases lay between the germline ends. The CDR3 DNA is TGTGCCAGCAGTCGGTATCGACTGGGAGATGGAGGCAACACCATATATTTT. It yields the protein CASSRYRLGDGGNTIYF. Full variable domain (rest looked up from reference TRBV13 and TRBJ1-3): AAGVIQSPRHLIKEKRETATLKCYPIPRHDTVYWYQQGPGQDPQFLISFYEKMQSDKGSIPDRFSAQQFSDYHSELNMSSLELGDSALYFCASSRYRLGDGGNTIYFGEGSWLTVV.

DNA for the CDR3: TGTGCCAGCTCACCACGGACAGGGCGTCAAGAGACCCAGTACTTC. Its translation: CASSPRTGRQETQYF. V usage is TRBV18 and J usage is TRBJ2-5; TRBD1 matches 8 bases. The CDR3 contains 15 residues. V was pared by 1 base and J by 2 bases, with 3 bases of the junction left unmatched. Germline CDR1 and CDR2: KGHSH and LQKENI.

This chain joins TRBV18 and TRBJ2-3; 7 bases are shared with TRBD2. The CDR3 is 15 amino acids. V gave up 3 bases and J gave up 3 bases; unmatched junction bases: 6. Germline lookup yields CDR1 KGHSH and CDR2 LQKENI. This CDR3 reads CASSPTAGMTDTQYF. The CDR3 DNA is TGTGCCAGCTCACCCACAGCGGGGATGACAGATACGCAGTATTTT.

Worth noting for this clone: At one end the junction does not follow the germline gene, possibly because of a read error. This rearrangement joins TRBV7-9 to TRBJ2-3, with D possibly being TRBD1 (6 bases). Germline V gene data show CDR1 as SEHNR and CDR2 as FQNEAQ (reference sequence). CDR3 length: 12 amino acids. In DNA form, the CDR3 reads TGTGCCAGCAGCCTCGGACAGAAGAGTCAGAATTTT. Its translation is CASSLGQKSQNF.

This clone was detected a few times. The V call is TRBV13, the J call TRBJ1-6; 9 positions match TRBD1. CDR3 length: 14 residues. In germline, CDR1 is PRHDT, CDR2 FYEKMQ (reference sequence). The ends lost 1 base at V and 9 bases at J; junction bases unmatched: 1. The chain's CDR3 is CASSLDRGLSPLHF. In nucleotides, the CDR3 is TGTGCCAGCAGCTTAGACAGGGGGCTTTCACCCCTCCACTTT.

The CDR3 reads CASSFSGGRESPLHF. Here the CDR3 DNA reads TGCGCCAGCAGCTTCAGCGGGGGGCGAGAGTCACCCCTCCACTTT. The rearrangement uses TRBV5-1 and TRBJ1-6; tentative D call: TRBD1 (6 bases). Germline loops: CDR1 SGHRS, CDR2 YFSETQ. This CDR3 contains 15 residues. The V end lost 2 bases, the J end lost 10 bases, and 16 bases lay between the germline ends.

CDR3 in amino acids: CASSAGGSSYEQYV. The CDR3 region has the DNA TGTGCCAGCAGCGCAGGCGGGAGCTCCTACGAGCAGTACGTC. The V call is TRBV7-9, the J call TRBJ2-7; 7 bases are shared with TRBD2. The germline V gene has CDR1 SEHNR and CDR2 FQNEAQ (reference sequence). CDR3 length: 14 amino acids. Losses at the gene ends were 5 bases for V and 0 bases for J; bases not matched to a gene: 4.

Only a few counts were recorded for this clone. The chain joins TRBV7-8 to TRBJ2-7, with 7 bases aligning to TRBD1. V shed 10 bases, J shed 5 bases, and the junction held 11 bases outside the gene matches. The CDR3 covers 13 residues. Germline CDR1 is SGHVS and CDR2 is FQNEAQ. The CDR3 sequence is CATGGQRVHEQYF. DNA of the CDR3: TGTGCCACAGGGGGACAGCGTGTCCACGAGCAGTACTTC.

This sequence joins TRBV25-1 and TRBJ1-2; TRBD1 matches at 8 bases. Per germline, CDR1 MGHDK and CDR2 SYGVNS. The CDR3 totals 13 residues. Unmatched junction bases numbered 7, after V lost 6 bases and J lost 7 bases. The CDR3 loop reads CASSYGQGSGYTF. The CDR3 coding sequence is TGTGCCAGCAGCTACGGACAGGGCTCTGGCTACACCTTC.

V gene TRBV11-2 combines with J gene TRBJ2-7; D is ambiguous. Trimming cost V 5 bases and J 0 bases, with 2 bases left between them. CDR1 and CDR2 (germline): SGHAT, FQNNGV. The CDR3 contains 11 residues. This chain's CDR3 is CASSDSYEQYV. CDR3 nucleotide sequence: TGTGCCAGCAGCGACTCCTACGAGCAGTACGTC.

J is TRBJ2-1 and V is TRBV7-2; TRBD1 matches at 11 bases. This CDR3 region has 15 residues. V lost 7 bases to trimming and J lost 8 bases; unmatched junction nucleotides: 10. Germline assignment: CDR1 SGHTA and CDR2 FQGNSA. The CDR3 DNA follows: TGTGCCAGCATTCGGACAGGGGGCATTGGGGATGAGCAGTTCTTC. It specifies CASIRTGGIGDEQFF.

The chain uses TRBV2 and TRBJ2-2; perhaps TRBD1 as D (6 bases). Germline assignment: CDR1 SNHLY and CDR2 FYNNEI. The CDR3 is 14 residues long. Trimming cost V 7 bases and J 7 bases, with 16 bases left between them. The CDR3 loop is CASITTGNHGELFF. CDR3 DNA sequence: TGTGCCAGCATAACTACAGGGAATCACGGGGAGCTGTTTTTT.

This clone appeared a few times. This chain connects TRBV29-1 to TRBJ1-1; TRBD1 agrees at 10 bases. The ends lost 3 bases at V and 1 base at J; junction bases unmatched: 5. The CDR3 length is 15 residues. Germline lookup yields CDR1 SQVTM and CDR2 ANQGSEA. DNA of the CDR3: TGCAGCGTTGAGGACAGGGGGTGGGGGAACACTGAAGCTTTCTTT. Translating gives CSVEDRGWGNTEAFF.

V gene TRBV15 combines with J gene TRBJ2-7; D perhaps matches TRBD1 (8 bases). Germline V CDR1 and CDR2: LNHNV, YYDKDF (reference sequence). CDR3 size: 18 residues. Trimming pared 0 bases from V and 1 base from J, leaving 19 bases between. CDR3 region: CATSRDFSGQGGSYEQYV. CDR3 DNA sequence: TGTGCCACCAGCAGAGATTTTTCCGGACAGGGAGGGTCCTACGAGCAGTACGTC.

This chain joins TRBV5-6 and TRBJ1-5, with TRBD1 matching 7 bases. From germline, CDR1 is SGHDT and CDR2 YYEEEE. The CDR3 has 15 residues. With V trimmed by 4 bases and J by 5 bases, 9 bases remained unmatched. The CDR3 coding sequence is TGTGCCAGCAGCCGGACAGGCCACTCGGATCAGCCCCAGCATTTT. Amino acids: CASSRTGHSDQPQHF.

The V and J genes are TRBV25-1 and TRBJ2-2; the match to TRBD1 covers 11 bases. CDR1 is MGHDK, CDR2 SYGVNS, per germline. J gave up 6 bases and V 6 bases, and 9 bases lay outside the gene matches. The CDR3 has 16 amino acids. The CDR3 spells CASRESGTGGSGELFF. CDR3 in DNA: TGTGCCAGCAGAGAGTCCGGGACAGGGGGATCCGGGGAGCTGTTTTTT.

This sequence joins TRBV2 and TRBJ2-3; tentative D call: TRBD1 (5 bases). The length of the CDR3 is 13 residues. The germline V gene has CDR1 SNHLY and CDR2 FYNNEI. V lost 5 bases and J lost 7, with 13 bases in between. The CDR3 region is CASSPGNLNTQYF. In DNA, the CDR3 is TGTGCCAGCAGTCCAGGGAACCTAAATACGCAGTATTTT.

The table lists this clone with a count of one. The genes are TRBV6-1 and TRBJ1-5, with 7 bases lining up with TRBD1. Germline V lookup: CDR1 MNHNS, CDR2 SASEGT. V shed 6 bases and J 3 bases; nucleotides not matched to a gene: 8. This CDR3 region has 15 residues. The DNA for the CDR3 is TGTGCCAGCAGGACCGGGACAGCCTTCAATCAGCCCCAGCATTTT. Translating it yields CASRTGTAFNQPQHF.

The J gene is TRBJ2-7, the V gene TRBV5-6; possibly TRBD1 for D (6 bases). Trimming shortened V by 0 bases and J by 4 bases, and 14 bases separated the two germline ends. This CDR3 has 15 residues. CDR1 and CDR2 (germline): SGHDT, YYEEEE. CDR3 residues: CASSLGVRGEYEQYF. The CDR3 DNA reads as TGTGCCAGCAGCTTGGGGGTCAGGGGAGAGTACGAGCAGTACTTC.

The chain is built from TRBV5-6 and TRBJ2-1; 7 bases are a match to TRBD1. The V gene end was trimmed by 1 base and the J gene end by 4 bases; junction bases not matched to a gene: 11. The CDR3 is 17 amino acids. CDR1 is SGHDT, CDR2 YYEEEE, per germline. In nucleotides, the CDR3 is TGTGCCAGCAGCTTGCCCCGTAGAGGGGGCTTATACAATGAGCAGTTCTTC. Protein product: CASSLPRRGGLYNEQFF. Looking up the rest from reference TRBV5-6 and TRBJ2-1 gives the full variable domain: DAGVTQSPTHLIKTRGQQVTLRCSPKSGHDTVSWYQQALGQGPQFIFQYYEEEERQRGNFPDRFSGHQFPNYSSELNVNALLLGDSALYLCASSLPRRGGLYNEQFFGPGTRLTVL.

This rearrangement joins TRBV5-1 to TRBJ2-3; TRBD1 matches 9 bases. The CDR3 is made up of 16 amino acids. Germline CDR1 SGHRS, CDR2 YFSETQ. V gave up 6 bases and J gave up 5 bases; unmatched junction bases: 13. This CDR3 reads CASTKPGQGPGDTQYF. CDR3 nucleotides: TGCGCCAGCACCAAGCCGGGACAGGGCCCTGGAGATACGCAGTATTTT.

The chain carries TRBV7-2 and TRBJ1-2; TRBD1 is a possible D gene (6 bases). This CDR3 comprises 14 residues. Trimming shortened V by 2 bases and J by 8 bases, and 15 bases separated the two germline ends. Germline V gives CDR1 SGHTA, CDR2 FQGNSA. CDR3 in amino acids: CASSLSQGPEGYTF. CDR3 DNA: TGTGCCAGCAGCTTATCACAGGGCCCGGAGGGCTACACCTTC.

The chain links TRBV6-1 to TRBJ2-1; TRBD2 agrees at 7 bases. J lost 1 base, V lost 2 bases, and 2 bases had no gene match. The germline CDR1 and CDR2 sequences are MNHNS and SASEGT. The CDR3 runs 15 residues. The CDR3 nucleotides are TGTGCCAGCAGTGAATCGGGGGGTTCCTACAATGAGCAGTTCTTC. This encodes CASSESGGSYNEQFF.

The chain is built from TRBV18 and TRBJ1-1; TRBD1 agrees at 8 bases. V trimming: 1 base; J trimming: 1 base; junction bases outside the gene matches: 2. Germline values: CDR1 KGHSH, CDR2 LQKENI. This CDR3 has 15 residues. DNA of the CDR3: TGTGCCAGCTCACCACGGACAGGGAGGAACACTGAAGCTTTCTTT. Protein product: CASSPRTGRNTEAFF.